These T cell receptor beta chains were read from a single sample in a study of T cells in Graves' hyperthyroidism and ophthalmopathy. TCRdb passed the multiplex PCR reads through MiXCR, listing each CDR3 protein once. Of 250,000 to 350,000 distinct CDR3 sequences listed, approximately 17% were seen once; the top ten hold approximately 60%. Specimen: blood. These receptors were obtained from a woman aged 60-70 years with Graves' ophthalmopathy. Both conserved end residues are part of each CDR3. The D gene is left open where the match is weak. Clone size is shown for a subset of rows, as once, few, many or a class of expanded clone.

>TRBV4-1|TRBJ2-7|15|NA|few
CASSQDRTDSYEQYF
TGCGCCAGCAGCCAAGATAGGACAGACTCCTACGAGCAGTACTTC
>TRBV7-8|TRBJ1-5|14|NA|many
CASTPGELLKPQHF
TGTGCCAGCACCCCCGGGGAGTTGTTGAAGCCCCAGCATTTT
>TRBV5-1|TRBJ1-2|11|NA|many
CASRLNYGYTF
TGCGCCAGCAGGCTGAACTATGGCTACACCTTC
>TRBV27|TRBJ1-3|16|NA|many
CASSLMGSPPGNTIYF
TGTGCCAGCAGTTTAATGGGGAGTCCACCCGGAAACACCATATATTTT
>TRBV7-2|TRBJ2-1|15|TRBD1|few
CASSPRDRGRYEQFF
TGTGCCAGCAGCCCACGGGACAGGGGAAGGTATGAGCAGTTCTTC
>TRBV11-2|TRBJ2-1|14|TRBD2|many
CASTTTSGGWEQFF
TGTGCCAGCACCACGACTAGCGGGGGGTGGGAGCAGTTCTTC
>TRBV15|TRBJ1-1|15|NA|NA
CATSTSGLDGSEAFF
TGTGCCACCAGCACCAGTGGCCTCGACGGCTCTGAAGCTTTCTTT
>TRBV29-1|TRBJ2-7|10|NA|NA
CSVEEGEQYF
TGCAGCGTTGAAGAGGGCGAGCAGTACTTC
>TRBV15|TRBJ1-2|13|NA|NA
CATSRAGSYGYTF
TGTGCCACCAGCAGAGCAGGGAGCTATGGCTACACCTTC
>TRBV11-2|TRBJ2-3|16|NA|many
CASSLTAVGGTDTQYF
TGTGCCAGCAGCTTAACGGCCGTCGGGGGCACAGATACGCAGTATTTT
>TRBV11-2|TRBJ2-7|15|NA|many
CASSLRGGVSYEQYF
TGTGCCAGCAGCTTGAGGGGGGGGGTGTCCTACGAGCAGTACTTC
>TRBV10-1|TRBJ1-1|13|NA|many
CASSLDMYTEAFF
TGCGCCAGCAGTTTGGACATGTACACTGAAGCTTTCTTT
>TRBV6-1|TRBJ2-5|15|TRBD2|many
CASSEGTSGAKTQYF
TGTGCCAGCAGTGAAGGGACTAGCGGGGCTAAGACCCAGTACTTC
>TRBV5-1|TRBJ1-6|15|NA|many
CASSLGRQALSPLHF
TGCGCCAGCAGCTTGGGAAGACAGGCCCTTTCACCCCTCCACTTT
>TRBV10-3|TRBJ1-1|14|TRBD1|many
CAITTGTGNTEAFF
TGTGCCATCACTACCGGGACAGGGAACACTGAAGCTTTCTTT
>TRBV18|TRBJ2-5|13|NA|many
CASSRSIEETQYF
TGTGCCAGCTCACGCTCAATCGAGGAGACCCAGTACTTC
>TRBV9|TRBJ2-2|15|TRBD2|NA
CASSSRTSDTGELFF
TGTGCCAGCAGCTCGAGGACTAGCGACACCGGGGAGCTGTTTTTT
>TRBV4-1|TRBJ2-3|18|TRBD2|NA
CASSQDPSLAGGRNTQYF
TGCGCCAGCAGCCAAGATCCGAGTCTAGCGGGGGGGAGGAATACGCAGTATTTT
>TRBV18|TRBJ2-7|13|NA|many
CASSPTMSYEQYF
TGTGCCAGCTCTCCCACAATGTCCTACGAGCAGTACTTC
>TRBV28|TRBJ1-5|14|NA|few
CASSLRGYNQPQHF
TGTGCCAGCAGCCTACGGGGTTACAATCAGCCCCAGCATTTT
>TRBV4-2|TRBJ2-5|18|TRBD2|few
CASSQDSTSGGRVETQYF
TGTGCCAGCAGCCAAGATAGTACTAGCGGGGGGCGCGTAGAGACCCAGTACTTC
>TRBV7-2|TRBJ2-1|17|NA|many
CASSPGKQQWSYNEQFF
TGTGCCAGCAGCCCCGGGAAACAACAGTGGTCCTACAATGAGCAGTTCTTC
>TRBV4-3|TRBJ2-7|16|TRBD2|many
CASSPTAGLGTYEQYF
TGCGCCAGCAGCCCGACAGCGGGACTGGGTACGTACGAGCAGTACTTC
>TRBV10-3|TRBJ1-5|14|NA|NA
CAISQGIGNQPQHF
TGTGCCATCAGTCAGGGGATAGGCAATCAGCCCCAGCATTTT
>TRBV6-1|TRBJ1-4|13|NA|many
CASMGENNEKLFF
TGTGCCAGCATGGGGGAGAATAATGAAAAACTGTTTTTT
>TRBV6-2/TRBV6-3|TRBJ2-1|14|TRBD1|many
CASTPGQGRDEQFF
TGTGCCAGCACGCCGGGACAGGGTCGCGATGAGCAGTTCTTC
>TRBV2|TRBJ2-7|16|TRBD1|many
CASSKGQGSLGYEQYF
TGTGCCAGCAGTAAAGGACAGGGGTCGTTGGGCTACGAGCAGTACTTC
>TRBV27|TRBJ2-3|16|TRBD1|many
CASTKKGQAYTDTQYF
TGTGCCAGCACCAAAAAGGGACAGGCTTACACAGATACGCAGTATTTT
>TRBV6-2/TRBV6-3|TRBJ2-1|16|NA|many
CASSYRVLVRGNEQFF
TGTGCCAGCAGTTATCGGGTCCTAGTGCGAGGCAATGAGCAGTTCTTC
>TRBV27|TRBJ2-7|13|NA|few
CASSPNPTYEQYF
TGTGCCAGCAGTCCCAACCCCACCTACGAGCAGTACTTC
>TRBV9|TRBJ2-5|14|NA|many
CASSVMGVAETQYF
TGTGCCAGCAGCGTAATGGGGGTGGCAGAGACCCAGTACTTC
>TRBV7-2|TRBJ2-7|14|NA|many
CASSRSGSSYEQYF
TGTGCCAGCAGCCGCAGTGGGAGCTCCTACGAGCAGTACTTC
>TRBV20-1|TRBJ2-1|16|NA|few
CSARDRVGGGANEQFF
TGCAGTGCTAGAGATCGAGTGGGGGGCGGTGCGAATGAGCAGTTCTTC
>TRBV20-1|TRBJ2-2|15|TRBD2|NA
CSAPLGAGGPGELFF
TGCAGTGCCCCATTAGGGGCGGGAGGGCCCGGGGAGCTGTTTTTT
>TRBV9|TRBJ1-6|14|NA|NA
CASSPGSHNSPLHF
TGTGCCAGCAGCCCGGGCAGTCATAATTCACCCCTCCACTTT
>TRBV20-1|TRBJ2-7|16|TRBD2|few
CSAKSPRASGDLEQYF
TGCAGTGCTAAGAGCCCAAGAGCTAGCGGGGATCTTGAGCAGTACTTC
>TRBV27|TRBJ2-5|16|NA|NA
CASRTETRQSQETQYF
TGTGCCAGCAGAACCGAAACCCGACAGTCCCAAGAGACCCAGTACTTC
>TRBV24-1|TRBJ1-2|13|TRBD1|NA
CATRQGASGGYTF
TGTGCCACCAGACAGGGGGCTTCGGGTGGCTACACCTTC
>TRBV6-9|TRBJ2-3|15|TRBD2|few
CASNKLAGGADTQYF
TGTGCCAGCAACAAACTAGCGGGGGGGGCAGATACGCAGTATTTT
>TRBV24-1|TRBJ1-1|12|NA|many
CATSGDSNEAFF
TGTGCCACCAGTGGCGACAGTAATGAAGCTTTCTTT
>TRBV7-9|TRBJ2-1|12|NA|NA
CASSLSPNEQFF
TGTGCCAGCAGCTTAAGCCCCAATGAGCAGTTCTTC
>TRBV15|TRBJ2-1|17|NA|once
CATSRQGGLNSYNEQFF
TGTGCCACCAGCAGACAAGGGGGACTAAACTCCTACAATGAGCAGTTCTTC
>TRBV11-2|TRBJ2-3|15|TRBD1|few
CASSARDRGTDTQYF
TGTGCCAGCAGCGCTCGGGACAGGGGCACAGATACGCAGTATTTT
>TRBV27|TRBJ2-5|16|NA|many
CASKTDEWGLQETQYF
TGTGCCAGCAAAACGGATGAGTGGGGACTTCAAGAGACCCAGTACTTC
>TRBV7-2|TRBJ2-6|16|NA|few
CASSSRAYSGANVLTF
TGTGCCAGCAGCTCCCGAGCTTACTCTGGGGCCAACGTCCTGACTTTC
>TRBV18|TRBJ1-4|12|NA|many
CASSPHGEKLFF
TGTGCCAGCTCACCACATGGGGAAAAACTGTTTTTT
>TRBV5-4|TRBJ1-1|13|NA|many
CASSLGWDTEAFF
TGTGCCAGCAGCTTGGGCTGGGACACTGAAGCTTTCTTT
>TRBV10-3|TRBJ1-5|12|NA|many
CAISDSNQPQHF
TGTGCCATCAGTGACAGCAATCAGCCCCAGCATTTT
>TRBV28|TRBJ1-5|16|NA|many
CASSSLQGGLREPQHF
TGTGCCAGCAGTTCACTTCAGGGAGGGCTAAGGGAGCCCCAGCATTTT
>TRBV5-6|TRBJ1-1|15|NA|many
CASSLDREPTAEAFF
TGTGCCAGCAGCTTGGACAGGGAACCGACCGCTGAAGCTTTCTTT